This record concerns one T cell receptor (beta chain) sequence. Per the study methods: Estimation of nucleated cell counts relied on the amplification of reference gene primers. TCRdb's copy holds only in-frame clones and misses some; the assay was immunoSEQ multiplex PCR. Clone size and the V and J calls come from that table; the DNA yielded D and trimming. The sample carries over 100,000 clones, 80% to 85% recorded once. The sample belongs to a study of blood T cell repertoires in COVID-19. On the study more broadly: Material from acute and convalescent COVID-19 was sourced from the United States, Italy and Spain. The analysed material was cDNA or gDNA that came from T cells, B-cell-depleted T cells, or PBMCs.

Trimming took 10 bases from V and 2 from J; bases not matched to a gene: 5. Germline V gene sequence: CDR1 ENHRY, CDR2 SYGVKD. The CDR3 extends over 13 amino acids. V is TRBV10-3 and J is TRBJ2-1; 7 bases align to TRBD2. The clonotype originates from a man between 65 and 85 years old with acute or convalescent COVID-19. The sequenced material came from peripheral blood. The DNA for the CDR3 is TGTGCCACAGGGCGGGAGCCCTACAATGAGCAGTTCTTC. Residues: CATGREPYNEQFF.